What follows are 9 T cell receptor beta chains derived from one specimen sequenced in a study of cytomegalovirus exposure and HLA in healthy donors. The PCR contained 60 Vbeta and 13 Jbeta primers. TCRdb's copy holds only in-frame clones and misses some; the assay was immunoSEQ multiplex PCR. Among 180,000 or so clones listed, 9.5% were seen once. Sequenced sample: PBMCs. These receptors all stem from a woman aged 25 to 45 in good health and CMV-seropositive.

This clone came up a few times. The chain joins TRBV18 to TRBJ1-2; TRBD1 matches at 9 bases. Germline CDR1 is KGHSH and CDR2 is LQKENI. The CDR3 is 15 amino acids. The J segment lost 7 bases and the V segment lost 3 bases, leaving 9 bases of the junction unmatched. CDR3 region: CASSPDRGAAGGYTF. DNA for the CDR3: TGTGCCAGCTCACCCGACAGGGGGGCAGCGGGTGGCTACACCTTC.

This clone was seen only a few times. The gene calls are TRBV19 and TRBJ2-2; 9 bases map to TRBD1. This CDR3 region has 17 residues. Trimming cost V 1 base and J 2 bases; bases outside gene matches: 5. From germline, CDR1 is LNHDA and CDR2 SQIVND (reference sequence). CDR3 coding DNA: TGTGCCAGTAGTATAGGGGTGGGACAGGGAAACACCGGGGAGCTGTTTTTT. Amino acid sequence: CASSIGVGQGNTGELFF.

The chain has TRBV21-1 and TRBJ2-1; TRBD2 is taken as the D call from the table, unchecked against the DNA. TRBV21-1 represents a pseudogene. The CDR3 has 15 residues. The CDR3 DNA sequence: TGTGCCAGCAGCACCGACGGGGGGGCCCGAAATGAGCAGTTCTTC. It specifies CASSTDGGARNEQFF.

This clone was detected a few times. The V gene is TRBV19, the J gene TRBJ1-5; 8 nucleotides agree with TRBD1. The CDR3 extends over 15 amino acids. Germline loops: CDR1 LNHDA, CDR2 SQIVND (reference sequence). V was clipped by 5 bases and J by 6 bases; unmatched bases: 9. The CDR3: CASSPGQGRTQPQHF. The DNA for the CDR3 is TGTGCCAGTAGTCCCGGACAGGGACGTACTCAGCCCCAGCATTTT.

This clone came up a few times. The chain joins TRBV5-5 to TRBJ2-7; the match to TRBD1 covers 9 bases. Trimming removed 4 bases from V and 2 bases from J; junction bases left unmatched: 7. The CDR3 spans 15 residues. Germline V lookup: CDR1 SGHKS, CDR2 YYEKEE (reference sequence). CDR3 bases: TGTGCCAGCAGCCCGTTGACAGGGGGGACCTACGAGCAGTACTTC. This sequence encodes CASSPLTGGTYEQYF.

This clone turned up a few times. The CDR3 loop is CASSLGRTEAFF. CDR3 nucleotide sequence: TGTGCCAGCAGCTTAGGGAGAACTGAAGCTTTCTTT. The chain combines TRBV11-2 with TRBJ1-1; D is unclear. V gave up 1 base and J gave up 5 bases, with 5 bases separating them. Germline assignment: CDR1 SGHAT and CDR2 FQNNGV. This CDR3 has 12 amino acids.

The rearrangement links TRBV27 to TRBJ1-5, with TRBD1 as a possible D gene (5 bases). The CDR3 extends over 15 amino acids. CDR1 is MNHEY, CDR2 SMNVEV, per germline (reference sequence). Trimming stripped 1 base from V and 7 bases from J, with 14 bases between. This CDR3 reads CASSLYSAGNQPQHF. The CDR3 bases are TGTGCCAGCAGTTTATACTCCGCAGGGAACCAGCCCCAGCATTTT.

This clone has only a few counts. As DNA, the CDR3 is TGTGCCAGTAGTATAGTAATCGCTAGCGGGAGGTATGAGCAGTTCTTC. It codes for CASSIVIASGRYEQFF. V is TRBV19 and J is TRBJ2-1; the match to TRBD2 covers 11 bases. V shed 1 base and J 8 bases; nucleotides not matched to a gene: 7. There are 16 residues in the CDR3. In germline, CDR1 is LNHDA, CDR2 SQIVND (reference sequence).

The chain joins TRBV5-4 to TRBJ2-3; tentatively, D is TRBD2 (6 bases). Germline V lookup: CDR1 SGHNT, CDR2 YYREEE (reference sequence). This CDR3 has 15 residues. With 2 bases removed from V and 1 base from J, the gap between germline ends came to 11 bases. The CDR3 sequence is CASSFGGAGTDTQYF. CDR3 sequence (DNA): TGTGCCAGCAGCTTCGGCGGGGCGGGCACAGATACGCAGTATTTT.